This TCR beta chain appears in the sequencing data of a study of T cells expressing NK-cell markers. Across the study: There were seven HCMV-seropositive donors and one seronegative donor among the eight sequenced. Study outcomes and limitations: These clonotypes also led the CD3+CD56-NKG2C+ fraction in several donors.

Germline values: CDR1 MNHNS, CDR2 SASEGT. This CDR3 region has 16 residues. As concerns this clonotype: Its specificity is unknown.

Following a re-call of the 5' RACE reads, TCRdb has one entry per CDR3 protein and lacks DNA. The repertoire shows over 150,000 distinct CDR3 sequences; the top ten hold about 19%. The J gene is TRBJ1-5, the V gene TRBV6-1; as DNA is missing, the TRBD1 call by TCRdb cannot be tested. This sequence was found in a man aged 18-75 years in good health. The sample comprised blood T cells: a sorted CD56 or NKG2C T cell subset, CD4+ or CD8+ T cells, or bulk PBMC T cells (not recorded which). This chain's CDR3 is CASSEALWQGNQPQHF.